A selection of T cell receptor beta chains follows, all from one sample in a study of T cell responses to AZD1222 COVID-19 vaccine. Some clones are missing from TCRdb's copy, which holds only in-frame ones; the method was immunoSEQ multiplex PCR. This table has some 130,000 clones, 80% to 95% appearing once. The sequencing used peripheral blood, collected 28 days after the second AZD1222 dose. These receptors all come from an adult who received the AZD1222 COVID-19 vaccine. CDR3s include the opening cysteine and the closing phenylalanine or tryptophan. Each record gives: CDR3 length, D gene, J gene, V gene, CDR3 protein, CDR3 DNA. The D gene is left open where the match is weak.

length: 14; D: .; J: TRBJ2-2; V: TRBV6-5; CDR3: CASSNTGSAGELFF; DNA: TGTGCCAGCAGTAATACAGGGTCCGCCGGGGAGCTGTTTTTT
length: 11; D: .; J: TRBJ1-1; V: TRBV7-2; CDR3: CASSFGGEAFF; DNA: TGTGCCAGCAGCTTCGGGGGTGAAGCTTTCTTT
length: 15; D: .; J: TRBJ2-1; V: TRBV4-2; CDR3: CASSQDRREYNEQFF; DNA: TGTGCCAGCAGCCAAGACCGTCGGGAGTACAATGAGCAGTTCTTC
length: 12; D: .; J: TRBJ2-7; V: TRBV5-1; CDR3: CASSLSGDEQYF; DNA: TGCGCCAGCAGCTTGTCCGGTGACGAGCAGTACTTC
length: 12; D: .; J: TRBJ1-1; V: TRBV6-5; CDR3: CASRDNQMRAFF; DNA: TGTGCCAGCAGGGACAACCAAATGCGGGCTTTCTTT
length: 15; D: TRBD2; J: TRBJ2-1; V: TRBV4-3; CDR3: CASSQGLAGVGEQFF; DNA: TGCGCCAGCAGCCAAGGCCTAGCGGGGGTGGGGGAGCAGTTCTTC
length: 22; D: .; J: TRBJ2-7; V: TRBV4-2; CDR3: CASSQGGGRGAIRFLGSYEQYF; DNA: TGTGCCAGCAGCCAAGGGGGAGGTCGTGGGGCGATTCGTTTTCTGGGTTCCTACGAGCAGTACTTC
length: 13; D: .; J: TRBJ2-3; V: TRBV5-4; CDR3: CASGDTSTDTQYF; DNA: TGTGCCAGCGGAGATACATCCACAGATACGCAGTATTTT
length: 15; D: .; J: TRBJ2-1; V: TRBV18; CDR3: CASSPQGPFLNEQFF; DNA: TGTGCCAGCTCACCCCAGGGACCTTTCCTCAATGAGCAGTTCTTC
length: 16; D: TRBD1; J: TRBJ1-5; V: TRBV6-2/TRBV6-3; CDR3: CASSTLSTGANQPQHF; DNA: TGTGCCAGCAGTACCCTCTCGACAGGGGCGAATCAGCCCCAGCATTTT
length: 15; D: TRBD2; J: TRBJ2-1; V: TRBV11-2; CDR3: CASSLPHGLAGEQFF; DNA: TGTGCCAGCAGCTTACCCCATGGACTAGCAGGGGAGCAGTTCTTC
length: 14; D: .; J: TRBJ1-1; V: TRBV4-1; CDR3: CASSLRGPRTEAFF; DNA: TGCGCCAGCAGCCTCAGGGGCCCCCGGACTGAAGCTTTCTTT
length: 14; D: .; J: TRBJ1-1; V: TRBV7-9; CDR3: CASSLGDRVVEAFF; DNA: TGTGCCAGCAGCTTAGGAGATCGAGTGGTTGAAGCTTTCTTT
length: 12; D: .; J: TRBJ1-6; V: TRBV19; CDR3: CASSIGGSPLHF; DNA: TGTGCCAGTAGTATAGGAGGTTCACCCCTCCACTTT
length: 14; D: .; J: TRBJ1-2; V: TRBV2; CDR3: CASSEEGDLYGYTF; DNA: TGTGCCAGCAGTGAGGAGGGTGACTTGTATGGCTACACCTTC
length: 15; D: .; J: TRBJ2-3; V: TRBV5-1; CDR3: CASSIRDQRTDTQYF; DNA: TGCGCCAGCAGCATCCGGGACCAGCGCACAGATACGCAGTATTTT
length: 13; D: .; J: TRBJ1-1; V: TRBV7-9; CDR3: CASSLEGNTEAFF; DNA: TGTGCCAGCAGCTTAGAGGGCAACACTGAAGCTTTCTTT
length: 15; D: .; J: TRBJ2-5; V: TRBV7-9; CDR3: CASSLSVSTLETQYF; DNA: TGTGCCAGCAGCTTATCTGTATCGACATTAGAGACCCAGTACTTC
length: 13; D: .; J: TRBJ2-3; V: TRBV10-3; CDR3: CAISESQMHTQYF; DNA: TGTGCCATCAGTGAGTCACAAATGCATACGCAGTATTTT
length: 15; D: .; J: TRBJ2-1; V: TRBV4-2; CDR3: CASSQDPIAYDEQFF; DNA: TGTGCCAGCAGCCAAGATCCGATAGCGTATGATGAGCAGTTCTTC